A single sample is the source of the 12 T cell receptor beta chains below, sequenced in a study of beta chain features in type 1 diabetes. Sequenced material consisted of expressed TCRB transcripts (all of the isolated RNA was reverse transcribed). Generated by immunoSEQ multiplex PCR, the TCRdb table keeps only in-frame clones and is missing some. The table has 600,000 to 650,000 clones, 15% to 19% seen once. The sequenced material came from naive CD4+ T cells from blood. Every receptor here comes from a man younger than 35 in good health.

The rearrangement uses TRBV5-4 and TRBJ2-1; D may correspond to TRBD1 or TRBD2 (5 bases each). The V gene lost 1 base and the J gene lost 2 bases, with 7 bases spanning the gap. The CDR3 runs to 14 residues. Germline-derived CDR1 and CDR2 are SGHNT and YYREEE (reference sequence). CDR3 bases: TGTGCCAGCAGCTTGTGGGGACCCTACAATGAGCAGTTCTTC. Translation: CASSLWGPYNEQFF.

In its sample, this clone was seen a few times. Other nucleotide sequences in the sample specify the same CDR3. V usage is TRBV7-2 and J usage is TRBJ2-3, with TRBD2 identical over 11 bases. The CDR3 extends over 16 amino acids. V gave up 0 bases and J gave up 6 bases; unmatched junction bases: 5. Germline CDR1 SGHTA, CDR2 FQGNSA. CDR3 region: CASSLASGGARDTQYF. In DNA form, the CDR3 reads TGTGCCAGCAGCTTAGCTAGCGGGGGGGCCAGGGATACGCAGTATTTT.

This sequence joins TRBV9 and TRBJ1-2; D may be TRBD1 (6 bases). With 0 bases removed from V and 2 bases from J, the gap between germline ends came to 11 bases. This CDR3 has 15 residues. CDR1 SGDLS and CDR2 YYNGEE come from the germline V gene. CDR3 DNA sequence: TGTGCCAGCAGCGTAGAGTCCAGGGGAAACTATGGCTACACCTTC. This codes for CASSVESRGNYGYTF.

This clone showed up just a few times. The DNA of the CDR3 is TGTGCCAGCAGCGTAGACCCCAACATGTCGCAGTATTTT. Amino acid sequence: CASSVDPNMSQYF. The chain joins TRBV9 to TRBJ2-3; D gene ambiguous. The CDR3 has 13 residues. The ends were cut back, 0 bases at V and 10 bases at J, with 12 bases in the middle. Looked up from germline, CDR1 is SGDLS and CDR2 is YYNGEE. Drawing the rest from reference TRBV9 and TRBJ2-3, the complete variable domain is DSGVTQTPKHLITATGQRVTLRCSPRSGDLSVYWYQQSLDQGLQFLIQYYNGEERAKGNILERFSAQQFPDLHSELNLSSLELGDSALYFCASSVDPNMSQYFGPGTRLTVL.

The rearrangement uses TRBV30 and TRBJ1-2, with D possibly being TRBD1 (5 bases). The V end lost 1 base, the J end lost 0 bases, and 9 bases lay between the germline ends. The CDR3 sequence is 14 residues long. The germline gives CDR1 GTSNPN, CDR2 SVGIG (reference sequence). CDR3 residues: CAWSGGNANYGYTF. CDR3 bases: TGTGCCTGGAGTGGGGGGAACGCTAACTATGGCTACACCTTC.

This clone came up a few times. The CDR3 reads CAISGKVVTDTQYF. DNA of the CDR3: TGTGCCATCAGTGGAAAGGTCGTCACAGATACGCAGTATTTT. This chain joins TRBV10-3 and TRBJ2-3, with unresolved D. Looked up from germline, CDR1 is ENHRY and CDR2 is SYGVKD. The CDR3 has 14 amino acids. The V end lost 4 bases, the J end lost 2 bases, and 10 bases lay between the germline ends.

This clone has only a few counts. The chain recombines TRBV20-1 with TRBJ2-7; D unresolved. Trimming shortened V by 3 bases and J by 9 bases, and 9 bases separated the two germline ends. The length of the CDR3 is 10 residues. Germline V gives CDR1 DFQATT, CDR2 SNEGSKA (reference sequence). The DNA for the CDR3 is TGCAGTGCTAGTAGTGCTCTGCAGTACTTC. It encodes CSASSALQYF.

This clone has more than one count but fewer than ten. The chain's CDR3 is CASSLSGGTYNEQFF. CDR3 nucleotides: TGTGCCAGCAGTCTCAGCGGGGGGACCTACAATGAGCAGTTCTTC. V gene TRBV5-4 combines with J gene TRBJ2-1; the match to TRBD2 covers 9 bases. The CDR3 length is 15 residues. CDR1 is SGHNT and CDR2 is YYREEE in the germline V gene (reference sequence). The V gene end was trimmed by 5 bases and the J gene end by 2 bases; junction bases not matched to a gene: 5.

The V call is TRBV11-2, the J call TRBJ2-2, with 8 bases lining up with TRBD2. CDR3 length equals 17 residues. V lost 1 base, J lost 0 bases, and 4 bases stayed unmatched. Germline CDR1 and CDR2: SGHAT and FQNNGV. CDR3 in DNA: TGTGCCAGCAGCTTAGTTGCGGGAGGAGCGAACACCGGGGAGCTGTTTTTT. It encodes CASSLVAGGANTGELFF.

The DNA for the CDR3 is TGTGCCAGCAGCTTAGATTTGTTGGGATACTACGAGCAGTACTTC. Its protein is CASSLDLLGYYEQYF. The V and J genes are TRBV7-2 and TRBJ2-7; D not certain. Trimming removed 1 base at V and 3 bases at J, with 13 bases between. CDR3 length: 15 residues. Germline V gene lookup returns CDR1 SGHTA and CDR2 FQGNSA.

The chain employs TRBV18 and TRBJ2-7; D gene ambiguous. Trimming took 6 bases from V and 7 from J, leaving 13 bases between them. This CDR3 region has 12 residues. CDR1 and CDR2 from the germline V gene are KGHSH and LQKENI. The CDR3 region is CASSPRSGEQYF. CDR3 bases: TGTGCCAGCTCCCCCCGATCTGGGGAGCAGTACTTC.

J is TRBJ2-1 and V is TRBV21-1; the table names TRBD2, a call not compared with the DNA. TRBV21-1 is classified as a pseudogene. This CDR3 has 19 amino acids. The CDR3 protein is CASSKVRREQVASYNEQFF. Here the CDR3 DNA reads TGTGCCAGCAGCAAAGTGCGGCGGGAGCAGGTAGCCTCCTACAATGAGCAGTTCTTC.